Presented here are 11 T cell receptor beta chains from one specimen sequenced in a study of blood T cell repertoires in COVID-19. Assay used: immunoSEQ multiplex PCR; TCRdb lists only in-frame clones, some missing. The repertoire holds over 90,000 clones, 65% to 90% seen once, with 1.5% to 2% in the top ten. The sample consisted of peripheral blood. The receptor set was obtained from a man at least 80 years old with acute or convalescent COVID-19.

This chain uses TRBV7-8 with TRBJ1-3, with unresolved D. V was clipped by 5 bases and J by 4 bases, with 15 bases between them. The germline CDR1 and CDR2 sequences are SGHVS and FQNEAQ. This CDR3 comprises 15 residues. The CDR3: CASSQDSRAGNTIYF. The CDR3 region has the DNA TGTGCCAGCAGCCAGGACTCCCGCGCCGGAAACACCATATATTTT.

V and J are TRBV3-1 (or the pseudogene TRBV3-2) and TRBJ2-3; a possible D gene is TRBD2 (5 bases). The CDR3 consists of 14 residues. The V gene's germline CDR1 is LGHDT and CDR2 YNNKEL (reference sequence). V was clipped by 0 bases and J by 6 bases, with 10 bases between them. CDR3 DNA: TGTGCCAGCAGCCAAGAAGGGAGTGGGGATACGCAGTATTTT. It specifies CASSQEGSGDTQYF.

The CDR3 sequence is CASSSRRSYNEQFF. Here the CDR3 DNA reads TGTGCCAGCAGCTCCCGTCGTTCCTACAATGAGCAGTTCTTC. This rearrangement joins TRBV11-2 to TRBJ2-1; D gene unclear. This CDR3 has 14 amino acids. The V gene's germline CDR1 is SGHAT and CDR2 FQNNGV. Trimming removed 4 bases from V and 1 base from J, with 8 bases in between.

This chain connects TRBV28 to TRBJ2-7, with D possibly TRBD1 on 6 matching bases. The CDR3 is made up of 13 amino acids. Germline CDR1 reads MDHEN; CDR2 reads SYDVKM. V shed 5 bases and J shed 4 bases, with 12 bases lying between them. CDR3 nucleotides: TGTGCCAGCAGTCCAGGGACACCATACGAGCAGTACTTC. It is translated as CASSPGTPYEQYF.

The chain links TRBV28 to TRBJ2-6, with TRBD2 as a possible D gene (6 bases). CDR3 size: 12 residues. V lost 11 bases and J 6 bases, leaving 11 bases between the germline ends. CDR1 and CDR2 from the germline V gene are MDHEN and SYDVKM. CDR3 DNA sequence: TGTGCCGCGGGGAATTTGGCCAACGTCCTGACTTTC. As protein: CAAGNLANVLTF.

The rearrangement links TRBV6-5 to TRBJ1-1; perhaps TRBD1 as D (5 bases). The length of the CDR3 is 13 residues. The germline gives CDR1 MNHEY, CDR2 SVGAGI. Deletions cut 8 bases from V and 5 bases from J, with 15 bases between. CDR3 region: CASRPGLGTEAFF. The CDR3 DNA follows: TGTGCCAGCCGGCCGGGACTGGGGACTGAAGCTTTCTTT.

V usage is TRBV7-9 and J usage is TRBJ2-5; the match to TRBD1 covers 7 bases. V gave up 3 bases and J gave up 5 bases; unmatched junction bases: 6. The length of the CDR3 is 14 residues. Germline CDR1 SEHNR, CDR2 FQNEAQ (reference sequence). The chain's CDR3 is CASSLPTGKETQYF. In DNA form, the CDR3 reads TGTGCCAGCAGCTTGCCGACAGGGAAGGAGACCCAGTACTTC.

V and J are TRBV11-2 and TRBJ2-1, with 7 bases that match TRBD2. Germline V lookup: CDR1 SGHAT, CDR2 FQNNGV. V was pared by 0 bases and J by 5 bases, with 4 bases of the junction left unmatched. The CDR3 runs to 15 residues. The DNA for the CDR3 is TGTGCCAGCAGCTTAGAAGCGGGATATAACAATGAGCAGTTCTTC. Protein: CASSLEAGYNNEQFF.

The rearrangement links TRBV9 to TRBJ1-3; no definite D call. Between the trimmed V and J ends, which lost 0 bases and 2 bases, there was a span of 9 bases. CDR1 is SGDLS, CDR2 YYNGEE, per germline. The CDR3 sequence is 15 residues long. The CDR3 bases are TGTGCCAGCAGCGTAGGGGCAGACCCTGGAAACACCATATATTTT. Amino acids: CASSVGADPGNTIYF.

CDR3 nucleotide sequence: TGTGCCAGCGTAGCGTCAAGCTCCTACAATGAGCAGTTCTTC. It is translated as CASVASSSYNEQFF. The chain recombines TRBV19 with TRBJ2-1, with a weak D call TRBD2 (5 bases). Per germline, CDR1 LNHDA and CDR2 SQIVND (reference sequence). The V end lost 9 bases, the J end lost 0 bases, and 12 bases lay between the germline ends. The CDR3 is 14 amino acids.

The CDR3 region has the DNA TGTGCCAGCAGCGTGTCAGGGGCGCGGGAGCAGTTCTTC. Protein product: CASSVSGAREQFF. This rearrangement joins TRBV9 to TRBJ2-1, with D maybe TRBD1 (6 bases). Between the trimmed V and J ends, which lost 2 bases and 10 bases, there was a span of 13 bases. The V gene's germline CDR1 is SGDLS and CDR2 YYNGEE. The CDR3 covers 13 residues. Based on the CDR3 plus reference TRBV9 and TRBJ2-1, the full variable domain is DSGVTQTPKHLITATGQRVTLRCSPRSGDLSVYWYQQSLDQGLQFLIQYYNGEERAKGNILERFSAQQFPDLHSELNLSSLELGDSALYFCASSVSGAREQFFGPGTRLTVL.